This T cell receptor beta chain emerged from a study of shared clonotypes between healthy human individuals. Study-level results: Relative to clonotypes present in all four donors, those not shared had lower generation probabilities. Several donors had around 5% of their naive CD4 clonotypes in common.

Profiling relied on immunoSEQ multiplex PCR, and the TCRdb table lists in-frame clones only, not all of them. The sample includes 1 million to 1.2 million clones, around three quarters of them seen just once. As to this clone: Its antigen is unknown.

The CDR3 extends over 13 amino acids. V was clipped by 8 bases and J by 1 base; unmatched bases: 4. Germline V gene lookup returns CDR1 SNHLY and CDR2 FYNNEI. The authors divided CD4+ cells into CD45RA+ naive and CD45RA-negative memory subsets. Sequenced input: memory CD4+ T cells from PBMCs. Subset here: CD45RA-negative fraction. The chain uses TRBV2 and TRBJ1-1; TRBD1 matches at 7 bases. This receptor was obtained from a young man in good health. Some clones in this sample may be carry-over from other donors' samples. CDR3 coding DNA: TGTGCCAGCCAGCGGGACAGGAACACTGAAGCTTTCTTT. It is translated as CASQRDRNTEAFF.